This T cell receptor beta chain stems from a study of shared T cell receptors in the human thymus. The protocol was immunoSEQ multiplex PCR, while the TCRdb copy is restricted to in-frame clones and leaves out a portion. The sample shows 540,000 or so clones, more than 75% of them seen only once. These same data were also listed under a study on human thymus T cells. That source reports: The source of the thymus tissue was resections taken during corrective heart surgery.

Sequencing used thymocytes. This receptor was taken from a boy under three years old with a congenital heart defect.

This chain's CDR3 is CASSPGGRETQYF. Written as DNA, the CDR3 is TGTGCCAGCAGTCCAGGGGGGCGGGAGACCCAGTACTTC. The V and J genes are TRBV27 and TRBJ2-5; the D gene is possibly TRBD1 (7 bases). CDR1 and CDR2 from the germline V gene are MNHEY and SMNVEV (reference sequence). This CDR3 comprises 13 residues. The V gene lost 5 bases and the J gene lost 5 bases, with 12 bases spanning the gap.